This passage covers 9 T cell receptor beta chains from one sample sequenced in a study of blood T cells in healthy people across ages. It was with a sample-barcoded 5' primer and a J-beta primer mix that a second PCR of roughly 6 to 12 cycles was run. Via MiXCR, TCRdb re-called the 5' RACE reads, giving one row per CDR3 protein. The table has roughly 720,000 distinct CDR3 sequences, 53% seen once. Sequenced input: blood. The receptors here all came from a man older than 75 in good health.

The gene calls are TRBV7-2 and TRBJ1-2; D remains unclear. The CDR3 consists of 14 residues. The V and J ends lost 5 bases and 4 bases respectively, with 14 bases between them. CDR1 SGHTA and CDR2 FQGNSA come from the germline V gene. Here the CDR3 reads CASSPAGLRYGYTF. DNA for the CDR3: TGTGCCAGCAGCCCGGCGGGTTTGCGCTATGGCTACACCTTC.

V usage is TRBV15 and J usage is TRBJ2-6; tentatively, D is TRBD1 or TRBD2 (5 bases each). The V end lost 5 bases, the J end lost 0 bases, and 11 bases lay between the germline ends. This CDR3 comprises 16 residues. Germline CDR1 reads LNHNV; CDR2 reads YYDKDF (reference sequence). CDR3 in amino acids: CATSPGAHSGANVLTF. DNA for the CDR3: TGTGCCACCAGCCCCGGGGCACACTCTGGGGCCAACGTCCTGACTTTC.

V usage is TRBV24-1 and J usage is TRBJ2-5, with D possibly matching TRBD2 (6 bases). Looked up from germline, CDR1 is KGHDR and CDR2 is SFDVKD. The CDR3 length is 15 residues. Trimming pared 3 bases from V and 2 bases from J, leaving 12 bases between. The CDR3, as DNA: TGTGCCACCAGTGATATCCGGGGGTCTCAAGAGACCCAGTACTTC. Its protein product is CATSDIRGSQETQYF.

J is TRBJ2-7 and V is TRBV7-2, with TRBD2 identical over 10 bases. Germline trimming cut 5 bases from V and 6 bases from J; bases unmatched to any gene: 10. Looked up from germline, CDR1 is SGHTA and CDR2 is FQGNSA. This CDR3 region has 15 residues. CDR3 DNA: TGTGCCAGCAGCCGCAGGCTAGCGGGAGCGGCCGAGCAGTACTTC. The encoded protein is CASSRRLAGAAEQYF.

The chain employs TRBV28 and TRBJ2-3; a weak D match, TRBD2 (5 bases). CDR3 length equals 14 residues. CDR1 and CDR2 (germline): MDHEN, SYDVKM. V lost 5 bases and J lost 2, with 11 bases in between. The CDR3 coding sequence is TGTGCCAGCAGTGCTCTCGGGGTCACAGATACGCAGTATTTT. Protein: CASSALGVTDTQYF. The full variable domain, rest sourced from reference TRBV28 and TRBJ2-3, is DVKVTQSSRYLVKRTGEKVFLECVQDMDHENMFWYRQDPGLGLRLIYFSYDVKMKEKGDIPEGYSVSREKKERFSLILESASTNQTSMYLCASSALGVTDTQYFGPGTRLTVL.

There are a few counts of this clonotype. The J gene is TRBJ2-5, the V gene TRBV10-3; D is perhaps TRBD2 (5 bases). The V gene's germline CDR1 is ENHRY and CDR2 SYGVKD. CDR3 length equals 14 residues. With 0 bases removed from V and 2 bases from J, the gap between germline ends came to 7 bases. This CDR3 is CAISESGAQETQYF. As DNA, the CDR3 is TGTGCCATCAGTGAGTCGGGAGCGCAAGAGACCCAGTACTTC.

This clonotype was counted only a few times. The V call is TRBV29-1, the J call TRBJ1-1; D is uncertain. Deletions cut 4 bases from V and 1 base from J, with 10 bases between. CDR1 is SQVTM and CDR2 is ANQGSEA in the germline V gene. There are 13 residues in the CDR3. The CDR3 DNA reads as TGCAGCGTTGTACCGGGTTCGAACACTGAAGCTTTCTTT. It translates to CSVVPGSNTEAFF.

The rearrangement links TRBV7-9 to TRBJ2-3; D unresolved. This CDR3 region has 14 residues. V was cut by 0 bases and J by 2 bases, with 6 bases left in between. Per the germline V gene, CDR1 is SEHNR and CDR2 is FQNEAQ (reference sequence). The CDR3: CASSLAHPTDTQYF. The CDR3 coding sequence is TGTGCCAGCAGCTTAGCCCACCCCACAGATACGCAGTATTTT.

In its sample, this clonotype was seen a few times. This rearrangement joins TRBV4-1 to TRBJ2-7, with 9 nucleotides matching TRBD1. The CDR3 totals 16 residues. Germline lookup yields CDR1 MGHRA and CDR2 YSYEKL. J gave up 6 bases and V 5 bases, and 14 bases lay outside the gene matches. CDR3 in amino acids: CASSFGADRGHREQYF. The CDR3 coding sequence is TGCGCCAGCAGCTTTGGAGCGGACAGGGGACATCGCGAGCAGTACTTC.